The 10 T cell receptor beta chains below all came from one sample that was sequenced in a study of cytomegalovirus exposure and HLA in healthy donors. The PCR was carried out with 60 Vbeta primers and 13 Jbeta primers. Using immunoSEQ multiplex PCR, the repertoire was profiled, and TCRdb retains in-frame clones only, with some absent. This sample contains 95,000 to 150,000 clones. Material: PBMCs. The receptors come from a man aged 18 to 29 in good health and CMV-seronegative.

The V gene is TRBV9, the J gene TRBJ2-1, with 10 nucleotides matching TRBD2. The CDR3 has 16 amino acids. Germline V CDR1 and CDR2: SGDLS, YYNGEE. Trimming cost V 0 bases and J 8 bases; bases outside gene matches: 8. The CDR3 is CASSVAASGRFHEQFF. The DNA for the CDR3 is TGTGCCAGCAGCGTAGCGGCTAGCGGGAGATTCCATGAGCAGTTCTTC.

The chain has TRBV4-1 and TRBJ2-2; TRBD1 matches 8 bases. In germline, CDR1 is MGHRA, CDR2 YSYEKL. The junction had 12 bases not matched to a gene; V was cut back by 2 bases and J by 10 bases. This CDR3 has 16 amino acids. Here the CDR3 reads CASSQPDRGGSLELFF. The CDR3 nucleotides read TGCGCCAGCAGCCAACCTGACAGGGGTGGTTCGTTGGAGCTGTTTTTT.

V gene TRBV5-1 combines with J gene TRBJ1-4, with no clear D. The V gene lost 5 bases and the J gene lost 8 bases, with 13 bases spanning the gap. This CDR3 has 13 amino acids. The germline V gene encodes CDR1 SGHRS and CDR2 YFSETQ. DNA of the CDR3: TGCGCCAGCAGTTGGGCGCAAGGAGAAAAACTGTTTTTT. It codes for CASSWAQGEKLFF.

The V and J genes are TRBV18 and TRBJ2-1, with 8 bases that match TRBD2. The CDR3 runs 17 residues. Germline trimming cut 5 bases from V and 1 base from J; bases unmatched to any gene: 10. CDR1 is KGHSH and CDR2 is LQKENI in the germline V gene. The CDR3 here is CASSSRGGPTSYNEQFF. CDR3 coding DNA: TGTGCCAGCTCATCACGGGGGGGGCCTACTTCCTACAATGAGCAGTTCTTC.

The chain uses TRBV7-2 and TRBJ1-5, with 7 positions matching TRBD1. Germline CDR1 and CDR2: SGHTA and FQGNSA. This CDR3 comprises 13 residues. V was pared by 6 bases and J by 4 bases, with 3 bases of the junction left unmatched. The CDR3 protein is CASRQTGNQPQHF. In DNA, the CDR3 is TGTGCCAGCAGACAGACAGGGAATCAGCCCCAGCATTTT.

This chain links TRBV30 with TRBJ2-1, with 7 bases matching TRBD1. The germline V gene has CDR1 GTSNPN and CDR2 SVGIG (reference sequence). This CDR3 comprises 14 residues. The V and J ends lost 5 bases and 8 bases, in that order; junction bases with no gene match: 12. In DNA, the CDR3 is TGTGCCTGGGGCTCTCCGGACAGGAGCGATGAGCAGTTCTTC. Translation: CAWGSPDRSDEQFF.

The chain carries TRBV6-5 and TRBJ1-2; D perhaps matches TRBD1 (6 bases). The CDR3 length is 14 residues. The germline V gene encodes CDR1 MNHEY and CDR2 SVGAGI. The ends were cut back, 5 bases at V and 8 bases at J, with 18 bases in the middle. The chain's CDR3 is CASSISGTYRGYTF. CDR3 sequence (DNA): TGTGCCAGCAGTATTTCCGGGACATATCGGGGCTACACCTTC.

The J gene is TRBJ2-5, the V gene TRBV30, with 7 bases that match TRBD2. The J call is uncertain, as TRBJ2-7 better fits the DNA end. Per the germline V gene, CDR1 is GTSNPN and CDR2 is SVGIG (reference sequence). This CDR3 is 14 amino acids long. CDR3 residues: CAWSVVGTKYEQYF. The CDR3 DNA reads TGTGCCTGGAGTGTAGTGGGGACTAAGTACGAGCAGTACTTC.

The rearrangement links TRBV19 to TRBJ1-3; 9 nucleotides match TRBD1. Trimming cost V 6 bases and J 4 bases; bases outside gene matches: 4. This CDR3 spans 14 amino acids. CDR1 and CDR2 from the germline V gene are LNHDA and SQIVND (reference sequence). CDR3 in DNA: TGTGCCAGTAGCCACAGGGGGCGCGGAAACACCATATATTTT. Protein: CASSHRGRGNTIYF.

The rearrangement links TRBV5-1 to TRBJ2-7, with 8 bases lining up with TRBD1. CDR1 and CDR2 (germline): SGHRS, YFSETQ. The V segment lost 6 bases and the J segment 6 bases; nucleotides outside the gene matches: 11. CDR3 length: 14 residues. Here the CDR3 DNA reads TGCGCCAGCACCCCGATCAATACAGGGGGCGAGCAGTACTTC. It translates to CASTPINTGGEQYF.